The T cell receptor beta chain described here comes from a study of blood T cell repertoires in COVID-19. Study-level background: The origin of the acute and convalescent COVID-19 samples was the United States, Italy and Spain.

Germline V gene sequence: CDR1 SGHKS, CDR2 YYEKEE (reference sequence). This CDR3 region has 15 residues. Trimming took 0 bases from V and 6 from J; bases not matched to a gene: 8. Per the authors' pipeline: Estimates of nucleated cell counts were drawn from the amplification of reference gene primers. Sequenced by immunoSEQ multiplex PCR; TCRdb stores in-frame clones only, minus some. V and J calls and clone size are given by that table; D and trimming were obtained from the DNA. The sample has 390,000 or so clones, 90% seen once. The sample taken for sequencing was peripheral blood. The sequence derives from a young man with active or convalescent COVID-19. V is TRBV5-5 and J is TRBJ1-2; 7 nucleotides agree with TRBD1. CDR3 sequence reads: CASSLAGQTRDGYTF. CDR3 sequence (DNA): TGTGCCAGCAGCTTGGCGGGACAGACCAGGGATGGCTACACCTTC.